The 32 T cell receptor beta chains below all came from one sample that was sequenced in a study of blood T cell repertoires in COVID-19. Data came from immunoSEQ multiplex PCR; TCRdb stores just in-frame clones and leaves some out. There are over 300,000 clones in the sample; about nine tenths occur only once, and over 9.5% lies in the top ten. Material for sequencing was PBMCs or T cells enriched from blood (not recorded which). These receptors were obtained from a woman aged 18-30 years who had recovered from COVID-19.

Here the CDR3 reads CASSPGASFTDTQYF. CDR3 in DNA: TGTGCCAGCAGCCCAGGGGCCTCCTTCACAGATACGCAGTATTTT. The chain links TRBV5-8 to TRBJ2-3; TRBD1 might be the D (6 bases). Germline lookup yields CDR1 SGHTS and CDR2 YDEGEE. Trimming cost V 4 bases and J 2 bases, with 14 bases left between them. The CDR3 is made up of 15 amino acids.

The rearrangement joins TRBV28 to TRBJ2-1; 11 bases match TRBD2. The CDR3 length is 19 residues. The V gene's germline CDR1 is MDHEN and CDR2 SYDVKM. J gave up 4 bases and V 2 bases, and 13 bases lay outside the gene matches. The CDR3 loop is CASSLIRGWASGRYNEQFF. The CDR3 DNA reads TGTGCCAGCAGTTTAATAAGAGGGTGGGCTAGCGGGAGGTACAATGAGCAGTTCTTC.

The chain combines TRBV28 with TRBJ1-5; TRBD1 might be the D (5 bases). Between the trimmed V and J ends, which lost 7 bases and 0 bases, there was a span of 13 bases. The CDR3 covers 15 residues. Germline V gene sequence: CDR1 MDHEN, CDR2 SYDVKM. The CDR3 is CASTSTGTSNQPQHF. CDR3 nucleotide sequence: TGTGCCAGCACCTCAACAGGAACTAGCAATCAGCCCCAGCATTTT.

The CDR3 coding sequence is TGTGCCAGCAGCCAAACTAGTCTGGGTATTCTCGAGCAGTACTTC. Its protein is CASSQTSLGILEQYF. The chain links TRBV3-1 (or the pseudogene TRBV3-2) to TRBJ2-7, with D possibly being TRBD2 (5 bases). CDR1 and CDR2 (germline): LGHDT, YNNKEL (reference sequence). The germline V and J ends were trimmed by 2 bases and 6 bases, with 17 bases remaining between them. The length of the CDR3 is 15 residues.

V gene TRBV7-9 combines with J gene TRBJ1-6; TRBD1 agrees at 7 bases. The germline gives CDR1 SEHNR, CDR2 FQNEAQ (reference sequence). The CDR3 is 15 residues long. The V and J ends lost 5 bases and 8 bases, in that order; junction bases with no gene match: 9. The chain's CDR3 is CASSSDRAGDSPLHF. The CDR3 DNA sequence: TGTGCCAGCAGCAGCGACAGGGCTGGCGATTCACCCCTCCACTTT.

J is TRBJ2-4 and V is TRBV5-1; possible D gene TRBD1, 6 bases. This CDR3 has 13 residues. V was trimmed by 4 bases and J by 4 bases, leaving 9 bases between them. Germline V CDR1 and CDR2: SGHRS, YFSETQ. The DNA of the CDR3 is TGCGCCAGCAGCGCCGGACAGAAAAACATTCAGTACTTC. Protein: CASSAGQKNIQYF.

The chain uses TRBV13 and TRBJ1-2; TRBD1 might be the D (5 bases). The V end was cut by 2 bases, the J end by 5 bases, with 9 bases between. The CDR3 covers 13 residues. Germline CDR1 PRHDT, CDR2 FYEKMQ (reference sequence). The CDR3 DNA follows: TGTGCCAGCAGCTTATCCAGGGCTTATGGCTACACCTTC. Amino acids: CASSLSRAYGYTF.

A single count supports this clone. The chain recombines TRBV4-1 with TRBJ1-1; D possibly corresponds to TRBD1 (6 bases). Trimming left V 8 bases short and J 1 base short, with 17 bases between. Germline-derived CDR1 and CDR2 are MGHRA and YSYEKL. The CDR3 runs to 15 residues. The CDR3 spells CASRPSGAPNTEAFF. The CDR3 nucleotides read TGCGCCAGCCGTCCTTCAGGGGCACCGAACACTGAAGCTTTCTTT.

The V gene is TRBV5-5, the J gene TRBJ1-3; D remains ambiguous. The CDR3 consists of 13 residues. The germline V gene has CDR1 SGHKS and CDR2 YYEKEE (reference sequence). Trimming pared 0 bases from V and 14 bases from J, leaving 15 bases between. CDR3 coding DNA: TGTGCCAGCAGCTTGGGGGCCGAACGGGGATTATATTTT. It encodes CASSLGAERGLYF.

The V and J genes are TRBV4-1 and TRBJ2-7, with 8 bases identical to TRBD1. The CDR3 length is 16 residues. Germline trimming cut 1 base from V and 4 bases from J; bases unmatched to any gene: 9. CDR1 MGHRA and CDR2 YSYEKL come from the germline V gene. The CDR3 spells CASSQGVGTGYYEQYF. The CDR3 DNA sequence: TGCGCCAGCAGCCAAGGAGTAGGGACAGGTTATTACGAGCAGTACTTC.

The chain links TRBV28 to TRBJ1-3; D is possibly TRBD1 (6 bases). Germline loops: CDR1 MDHEN, CDR2 SYDVKM. The V and J ends lost 4 bases and 0 bases respectively, with 13 bases between them. The CDR3 runs 16 residues. The CDR3 DNA is TGTGCCAGCAGTTCATACAGGGTCCTCTCTGGAAACACCATATATTTT. This codes for CASSSYRVLSGNTIYF.

Note on this clone: This specimen includes other DNA sequences encoding the same CDR3. For the CDR3, the DNA is TGTGCCAGCAGTGAGCAGGGGTACGAGCAGTACTTC. As protein: CASSEQGYEQYF. This chain connects TRBV2 to TRBJ2-7; tentatively, D is TRBD1 (6 bases). CDR1 is SNHLY and CDR2 is FYNNEI in the germline V gene. This CDR3 spans 12 amino acids. The germline V and J ends were trimmed by 3 bases and 4 bases, with 7 bases remaining between them.

The rearrangement links TRBV3-1 (or the pseudogene TRBV3-2) to TRBJ1-1, with 9 bases identical to TRBD1. There are 16 residues in the CDR3. V was pared by 0 bases and J by 2 bases, with 4 bases of the junction left unmatched. Germline V gene data show CDR1 as LGHDT and CDR2 as YNNKEL (reference sequence). Written as DNA, the CDR3 is TGTGCCAGCAGCCAAGAAGGGACAGGGAAAAACACTGAAGCTTTCTTT. Amino acids: CASSQEGTGKNTEAFF.

The sample holds one count of this clone. CDR3 in amino acids: CASSLQGYEKAFF. As DNA, the CDR3 is TGTGCCAGCAGTCTACAGGGATATGAGAAAGCTTTCTTT. V is TRBV2 and J is TRBJ1-1; TRBD1 might be the D (6 bases). Germline V gives CDR1 SNHLY, CDR2 FYNNEI. The CDR3 covers 13 residues. Trimming removed 5 bases from V and 9 bases from J, with 16 bases in between. Combining the CDR3 with reference TRBV2 and TRBJ1-1 gives the whole variable domain EPEVTQTPSHQVTQMGQEVILRCVPISNHLYFYWYRQILGQKVEFLVSFYNNEISEKSEIFDDQFSVERPDGSNFTLKIRSTKLEDSAMYFCASSLQGYEKAFFGQGTRLTVV.

The chain employs TRBV18 and TRBJ1-1; D call uncertain. Per germline, CDR1 KGHSH and CDR2 LQKENI. V was shortened by 3 bases and J by 1 base, with 9 bases between the two germline ends. The CDR3 is 14 amino acids. The CDR3 DNA reads TGTGCCAGCTCACCTCAGTCGCAGAACACTGAAGCTTTCTTT. Translating gives CASSPQSQNTEAFF.

This clone has more than one count but fewer than ten. The chain carries TRBV11-2 and TRBJ2-5; D is uncertain. CDR1 and CDR2 from the germline V gene are SGHAT and FQNNGV. Trimming took off 1 base at V and 8 bases at J, with 23 bases between the two ends. This CDR3 comprises 17 residues. The CDR3 DNA reads as TGTGCCAGCAGCTTAGTGAGAGGTTCACATGCCTCCCTAACCCAGTACTTC. Protein: CASSLVRGSHASLTQYF.

The V and J genes are TRBV24-1 and TRBJ1-2; possibly TRBD1 for D (5 bases). Trimming stripped 4 bases from V and 4 bases from J, with 12 bases between. The CDR3 consists of 14 residues. Per germline, CDR1 KGHDR and CDR2 SFDVKD. DNA of the CDR3: TGTGCCACCAGTGACAGGGAGGTTTCCTATGGCTACACCTTC. Its translation: CATSDREVSYGYTF.

This clone occurred once. CDR3 residues: CASSSGLQNTGELFF. The CDR3 DNA is TGCGCCAGCAGCTCCGGACTACAGAACACCGGGGAGCTGTTTTTT. The chain has TRBV5-1 and TRBJ2-2, with D maybe TRBD2 (6 bases). The V gene lost 3 bases and the J gene lost 1 base, with 10 bases spanning the gap. In germline, CDR1 is SGHRS, CDR2 YFSETQ. CDR3 size: 15 residues.

The table lists this clone with a count of one. V is TRBV30 and J is TRBJ1-5; D remains ambiguous. This CDR3 is built from 14 residues. V shed 2 bases and J shed 5 bases, with 13 bases lying between them. In germline, CDR1 is GTSNPN, CDR2 SVGIG (reference sequence). The DNA of the CDR3 is TGTGCCTGGAGTTCGGCAGGTTACGATCAGCCCCAGCATTTT. This sequence encodes CAWSSAGYDQPQHF.

The rearrangement joins TRBV28 to TRBJ1-2; 10 bases line up with TRBD1. Germline V gene lookup returns CDR1 MDHEN and CDR2 SYDVKM. Trimming cost V 6 bases and J 2 bases; bases outside gene matches: 6. The CDR3 has 15 residues. This chain's CDR3 is CASSLGDRGNYGYTF. CDR3 coding DNA: TGTGCCAGCAGCCTCGGGGACAGGGGAAACTATGGCTACACCTTC.

In its sample, this clone was seen a few times. V gene TRBV30 combines with J gene TRBJ1-3, with 7 positions matching TRBD1. V dropped 2 bases and J dropped 3; count of bases not matched to a gene: 4. The CDR3 consists of 14 residues. The germline V gene encodes CDR1 GTSNPN and CDR2 SVGIG (reference sequence). The CDR3 bases are TGTGCCTGGAGTTTCAGGGGGGATGGAAACACCATATATTTT. It encodes CAWSFRGDGNTIYF.

This clone was counted a single time. The V and J genes are TRBV6-5 and TRBJ1-2, with unresolved D. Trimming pared 8 bases from V and 1 base from J, leaving 14 bases between. The CDR3 has 14 residues. CDR1 and CDR2 (germline): MNHEY, SVGAGI. The CDR3 bases are TGTGCCAGCCAAGTGGGAGGGTTTAACTATGGCTACACCTTC. It specifies CASQVGGFNYGYTF.

This chain links TRBV19 with TRBJ2-2, with D possibly being TRBD2 (6 bases). This CDR3 is built from 14 residues. The germline V gene has CDR1 LNHDA and CDR2 SQIVND (reference sequence). Trimming cost V 3 bases and J 7 bases, with 12 bases left between them. CDR3 coding DNA: TGTGCCAGTAGTATTCGAAGGAGGGACGGGGAGCTGTTTTTT. This gives the protein CASSIRRRDGELFF.

The chain couples TRBV29-1 to TRBJ1-3; D unclear. Looked up from germline, CDR1 is SQVTM and CDR2 is ANQGSEA. The CDR3 covers 13 residues. Trimming pared 7 bases from V and 3 bases from J, leaving 13 bases between. In nucleotides, the CDR3 is TGCAGCGGCACCCCCGGAGGTGGAAACACCATATATTTT. Protein product: CSGTPGGGNTIYF. Variable domain in full (rest from reference TRBV29-1 and TRBJ1-3): SAVISQKPSRDICQRGTSLTIQCQVDSQVTMMFWYRQQPGQSLTLIATANQGSEATYESGFVIDKFPISRPNLTFSTLTVSNMSPEDSSIYLCSGTPGGGNTIYFGEGSWLTVV.

The gene calls are TRBV2 and TRBJ1-1; D is undetermined. V was trimmed by 7 bases and J by 6 bases, leaving 12 bases between them. The CDR3 sequence is 12 residues long. Germline V lookup: CDR1 SNHLY, CDR2 FYNNEI. The CDR3 here is CASTAGIPEAFF. The CDR3 DNA follows: TGTGCCAGCACTGCAGGTATCCCTGAAGCTTTCTTT.

The rearrangement uses TRBV7-3 and TRBJ1-6, with 7 bases aligning to TRBD1. The CDR3 extends over 13 amino acids. After removal of 8 bases from V and 8 bases from J, the junction contained 6 bases not matched to a gene. Per the germline V gene, CDR1 is SGHTA and CDR2 is FQGTGA. CDR3 loop: CASSQGVYSPLHF. Written as DNA, the CDR3 is TGTGCCAGCTCGCAGGGGGTCTATTCACCCCTCCACTTT. The complete variable domain, with remaining parts taken from reference TRBV7-3 and TRBJ1-6, reads GAGVSQTPSNKVTEKGKYVELRCDPISGHTALYWYRQSLGQGPEFLIYFQGTGAADDSGLPNDRFFAVRPEGSVSTLKIQRTERGDSAVYLCASSQGVYSPLHFGNGTRLTVT.

The chain is built from TRBV19 and TRBJ1-1; no clear D gene. There are 14 residues in the CDR3. With 2 bases removed from V and 2 bases from J, the gap between germline ends came to 9 bases. Germline CDR1 LNHDA, CDR2 SQIVND (reference sequence). Written as DNA, the CDR3 is TGTGCCAGTAGTATATACGGGGTTAACACTGAAGCTTTCTTT. It yields the protein CASSIYGVNTEAFF. Variable domain in full (rest from reference TRBV19 and TRBJ1-1): DGGITQSPKYLFRKEGQNVTLSCEQNLNHDAMYWYRQDPGQGLRLIYYSQIVNDFQKGDIAEGYSVSREKKESFPLTVTSAQKNPTAFYLCASSIYGVNTEAFFGQGTRLTVV.

The V gene is TRBV3-1 (or the pseudogene TRBV3-2), the J gene TRBJ1-2; no clear D. Germline lookup yields CDR1 LGHDT and CDR2 YNNKEL (reference sequence). The V and J ends lost 4 bases and 4 bases respectively, with 7 bases between them. The CDR3 has 12 residues. The CDR3 here is CASSRTVYGYTF. CDR3 DNA: TGTGCCAGCAGCCGCACTGTCTATGGCTACACCTTC.

This chain uses TRBV5-6 with TRBJ2-7; D perhaps matches TRBD1 (5 bases). Trimming removed 0 bases from V and 3 bases from J, with 10 bases in between. Germline CDR1 and CDR2: SGHDT and YYEEEE. The length of the CDR3 is 14 residues. The CDR3 region has the DNA TGTGCCAGCAGCTTGGGTACAGGACGCTACGAGCAGTACTTC. It encodes CASSLGTGRYEQYF. The complete variable domain, with remaining parts taken from reference TRBV5-6 and TRBJ2-7, reads DAGVTQSPTHLIKTRGQQVTLRCSPKSGHDTVSWYQQALGQGPQFIFQYYEEEERQRGNFPDRFSGHQFPNYSSELNVNALLLGDSALYLCASSLGTGRYEQYFGPGTRLTVT.

The chain employs TRBV5-1 and TRBJ1-6; D is unresolved. V was shortened by 0 bases and J by 3 bases, with 7 bases between the two germline ends. The germline gives CDR1 SGHRS, CDR2 YFSETQ. The CDR3 spans 15 residues. CDR3 coding DNA: TGCGCCAGCAGCTTGGCTGGCATCTATAATTCACCCCTCCACTTT. Encoded protein: CASSLAGIYNSPLHF.

This clone was seen a single time. The chain recombines TRBV3-1 (or the pseudogene TRBV3-2) with TRBJ2-3; 9 bases line up with TRBD2. This CDR3 has 16 residues. J lost 2 bases, V lost 4 bases, and 7 bases had no gene match. The germline gives CDR1 LGHDT, CDR2 YNNKEL (reference sequence). The CDR3 DNA reads TGTGCCAGCAGCCCGGGACTAGCACAAAACACAGATACGCAGTATTTT. Translated: CASSPGLAQNTDTQYF.

This clone occurred once. The chain joins TRBV2 to TRBJ1-1; 7 nucleotides agree with TRBD1. J gave up 12 bases and V 6 bases, and 7 bases lay outside the gene matches. This CDR3 comprises 11 residues. Germline V lookup: CDR1 SNHLY, CDR2 FYNNEI. The CDR3 DNA follows: TGTGCCAGCAGCAGGGGGACCGGTTCTTTCTTT. This translates into CASSRGTGSFF.